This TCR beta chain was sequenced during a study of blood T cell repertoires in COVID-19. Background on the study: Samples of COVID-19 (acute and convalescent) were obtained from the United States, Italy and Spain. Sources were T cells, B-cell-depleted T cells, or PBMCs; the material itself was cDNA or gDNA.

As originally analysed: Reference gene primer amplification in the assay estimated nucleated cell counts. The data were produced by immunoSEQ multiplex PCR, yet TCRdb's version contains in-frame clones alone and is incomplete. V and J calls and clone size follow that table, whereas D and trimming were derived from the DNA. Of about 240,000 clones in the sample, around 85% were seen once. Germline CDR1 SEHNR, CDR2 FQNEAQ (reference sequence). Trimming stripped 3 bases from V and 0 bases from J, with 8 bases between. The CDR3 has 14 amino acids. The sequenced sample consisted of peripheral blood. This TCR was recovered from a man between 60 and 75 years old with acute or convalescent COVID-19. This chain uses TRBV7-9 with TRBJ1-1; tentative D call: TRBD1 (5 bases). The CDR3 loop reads CASSFTGMNTEAFF. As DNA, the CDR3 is TGTGCCAGCAGCTTCACAGGTATGAACACTGAAGCTTTCTTT. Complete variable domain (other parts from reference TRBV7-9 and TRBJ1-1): DTGVSQNPRHKITKRGQNVTFRCDPISEHNRLYWYRQTLGQGPEFLTYFQNEAQLEKSRLLSDRFSAERPKGSFSTLEIQRTEQGDSAMYLCASSFTGMNTEAFFGQGTRLTVV.